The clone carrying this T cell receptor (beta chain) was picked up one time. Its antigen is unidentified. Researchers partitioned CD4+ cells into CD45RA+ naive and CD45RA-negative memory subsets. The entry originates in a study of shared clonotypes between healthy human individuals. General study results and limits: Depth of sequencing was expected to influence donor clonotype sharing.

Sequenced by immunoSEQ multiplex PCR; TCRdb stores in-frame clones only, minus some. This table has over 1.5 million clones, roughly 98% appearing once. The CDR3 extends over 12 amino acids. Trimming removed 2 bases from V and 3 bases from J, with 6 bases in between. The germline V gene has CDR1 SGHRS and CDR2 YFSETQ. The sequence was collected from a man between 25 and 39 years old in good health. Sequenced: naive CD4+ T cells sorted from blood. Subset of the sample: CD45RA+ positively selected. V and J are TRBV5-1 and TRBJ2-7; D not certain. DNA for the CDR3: TGCGCCAGCAGCTTAAACCGCTACGAGCAGTACTTC. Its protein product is CASSLNRYEQYF.